The subject of this entry is one T cell receptor (beta chain). The antigen is unknown. This record comes from a study of cytomegalovirus exposure and HLA in healthy donors. Primers included in the PCR were 60 Vbeta and 13 Jbeta primers. The table came from immunoSEQ multiplex PCR; TCRdb's copy has only in-frame clones and leaves some out. This table has 150,000 to 200,000 clones, roughly 85% appearing once. Study-wide points: Later genetic work tied a missense DCLRE1C variant to beta-chain V and J trimming. CMV serostatus alone was available as immune exposure information.

Germline CDR1 reads SGHTA; CDR2 reads FQGNSA. The CDR3 totals 14 residues. V was clipped by 3 bases and J by 5 bases, with 11 bases between them. The chain joins TRBV7-2 to TRBJ2-1, with D possibly TRBD1 on 5 matching bases. The clonotype originates from a woman aged 40 to 50 in good health and CMV-seronegative. The sequenced material came from PBMCs. CDR3 protein: CASSFYGQDNEQFF. The CDR3 region has the DNA TGTGCCAGCAGCTTCTATGGACAAGACAATGAGCAGTTCTTC. Supplemented by reference TRBV7-2 and TRBJ2-1, the full variable domain reads GAGVSQSPSNKVTEKGKDVELRCDPISGHTALYWYRQSLGQGLEFLIYFQGNSAPDKSGLPSDRFSAERTGGSVSTLTIQRTQQEDSAVYLCASSFYGQDNEQFFGPGTRLTVL.